This TCR beta chain is drawn from a study of blood T cell repertoires in COVID-19. The count of this clone is one. This study enrolled people aged about 18 to 100 from roughly 24 US geographic areas. Repertoires were generated with immunoSEQ multiplex PCR, while TCRdb's copy carries only in-frame clones and drops some. The repertoire has hundreds of thousands of clones, around 89% of them found once; the top ten carry around 4.3%. This receptor was obtained from a woman aged 18-29 years with acute COVID-19. Source material: PBMCs or T cells enriched from blood (not recorded which).

This chain's CDR3 is CASSLDGQDTEAFF. CDR3 nucleotide sequence: TGCGCCAGCAGCTTGGACGGACAAGACACTGAAGCTTTCTTT. The chain employs TRBV5-1 and TRBJ1-1; D perhaps matches TRBD1 (5 bases). Germline loops: CDR1 SGHRS, CDR2 YFSETQ. Trimming removed 0 bases at V and 3 bases at J, with 9 bases between. The CDR3 has 14 residues.